The clone carrying this T cell receptor (beta chain) was seen a few times. Its specificity is unknown. Time point reported: persistent/refractory GD, antithyroid drugs over 5 years with positive TRAb. Preparation of the TCR library used RNA extracted from PBMCs. The CDR3 totals 18 residues. Germline loops: CDR1 SGHVS, CDR2 FQNEAQ. V dropped 0 bases and J dropped 4 bases, with 21 bases sitting between them. The source of the sample is a study of regulatory T cells in long-lasting Graves disease. Study context: The study counted Graves' disease as persistent given over 5 years of antithyroid drugs and positive TSH receptor antibodies.

Study findings and constraints: Preferential use of TRBV28, TRBJ1-2 and TRBJ2-5 was seen in persistent disease. TCR diversity was lower in persistent than newly diagnosed Graves' disease.

Through Arm-PCR of CDR3 regions and iRepertoire HTBI primers, TCR beta libraries were built. TCRdb re-called the multiplex PCR reads through MiXCR, storing one row per CDR3 protein. The sample lists about 660,000 distinct CDR3 sequences; about 32% were seen once. The chain joins TRBV7-8 to TRBJ1-1, with D possibly being TRBD1 (6 bases). This sample comprised peripheral blood mononuclear cells (PBMCs), obtained when the disease was refractory, from a patient treated with antithyroid drugs. This receptor was taken from a female donor with Graves disease. The CDR3 loop reads CASSLARRGWGPGTEAFF. The CDR3, as DNA: TGTGCCAGCAGCTTAGCGCGTAGAGGATGGGGGCCGGGCACTGAAGCTTTCTTT.